The 5 T cell receptor beta chains listed next were all sequenced from one sample in a study of Graves' ophthalmopathy and Graves' hyperthyroidism. Amplification from RNA transcripts yielded the TCR beta CDR3 regions. First-round RT-PCR relied on HTBI primers, and a second-round multiplex PCR came next. One entry per CDR3 protein, called by TCRdb with MiXCR from the multiplex PCR reads. The sample includes 1 million to 1.3 million distinct CDR3 sequences, 35% to 40% of them seen just once. Material for sequencing was peripheral blood or thyroid tissue (not recorded which). The source is an adult man with Graves' hyperthyroidism.

Only one count was recorded for this clonotype. Without the conserved terminal phenylalanine or tryptophan, this CDR3 likely stems from a read error. It is unclear where the CDR3 begins or ends on the DNA, so no DNA is shown, and the CDR3 is as TCRdb lists it. The V call is TRBV19, the J call TRBJ1-4; TRBD1, as called in the table, went unchecked against the DNA. Germline V CDR1 and CDR2: LNHDA, SQIVND (reference sequence). The CDR3 region is 11 residues in length, termini included. The CDR3 loop reads CASSSTGGRFY.

In this sample, this clonotype turned up many times. The rearrangement links TRBV12-3 or TRBV12-4 to TRBJ2-5; 8 positions agree with TRBD1. The CDR3 length is 12 residues. V lost 8 bases to trimming and J lost 5 bases; unmatched junction nucleotides: 4. CDR3 residues: CASGDRFETQYF. CDR3 in DNA: TGTGCCAGCGGGGACAGGTTTGAGACCCAGTACTTC.

This sequence joins TRBV10-3 and TRBJ1-2, with TRBD1 matching over 10 bases. Per germline, CDR1 ENHRY and CDR2 SYGVKD. Trimming took 10 bases from V and 3 from J; bases not matched to a gene: 11. The CDR3 covers 15 residues. Written as DNA, the CDR3 is TGTGCCACCCCGGGACAGGGGATGGAGGACTATGGCTACACCTTC. Translating gives CATPGQGMEDYGYTF.

The chain couples TRBV7-6 to TRBJ2-7, with 8 bases matching TRBD1. The J segment lost 2 bases and the V segment lost 1 base, leaving 13 bases of the junction unmatched. The CDR3 length is 18 residues. The germline CDR1 and CDR2 sequences are SGHVS and FNYEAQ. The CDR3 loop is CASSLVSSPGTGTYEQYF. The CDR3 nucleotides read TGTGCCAGCAGCTTAGTTTCTTCCCCCGGGACAGGCACCTACGAGCAGTACTTC.

The DNA of the CDR3 is TGCAGTGCTAGAGATCCCCTAGGCTCTGGGGAGACCCAGTACTTC. This gives the protein CSARDPLGSGETQYF. This rearrangement joins TRBV20-1 to TRBJ1-6, with D hard to call. TRBJ2-5 explains the end of the DNA better; the J call may be wrong. CDR3 size: 15 residues. Germline CDR1 DFQATT, CDR2 SNEGSKA (reference sequence).